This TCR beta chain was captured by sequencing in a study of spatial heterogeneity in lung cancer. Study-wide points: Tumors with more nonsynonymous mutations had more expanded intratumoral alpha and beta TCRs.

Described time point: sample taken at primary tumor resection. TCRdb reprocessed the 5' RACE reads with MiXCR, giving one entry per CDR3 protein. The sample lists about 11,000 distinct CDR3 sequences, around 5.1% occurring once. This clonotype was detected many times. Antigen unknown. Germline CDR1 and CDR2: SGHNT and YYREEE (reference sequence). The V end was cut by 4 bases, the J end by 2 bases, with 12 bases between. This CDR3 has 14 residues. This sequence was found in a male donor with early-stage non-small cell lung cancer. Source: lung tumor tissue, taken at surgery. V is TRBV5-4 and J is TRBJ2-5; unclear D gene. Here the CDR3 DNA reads TGTGCCAGCAGCCTACAACTGGGGCAAGAGACCCAGTACTTC. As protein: CASSLQLGQETQYF.